This T cell receptor (beta chain) was sequenced for a study of cytomegalovirus exposure and HLA in healthy donors. The overall study: The Caucasian-associated ancestry cluster contained about 80% of the roughly 400 genotyped donors. Study findings and constraints: CMV serostatus was the only immune exposure information that was available. In an earlier analysis, in about 530 donors, most V segments appeared productive either ~87% or ~30% of the time. An analysis that was carried out later associated 15,000 to 20,000 TCR beta sequences with HLA alleles at 0.05 false discovery rate.

The PCR made use of 60 Vbeta and 13 Jbeta primers. Method: immunoSEQ multiplex PCR; TCRdb's copy keeps in-frame clones and lacks some. The specimen's table records about 160,000 clones. Comments on this clone: Its specificity is unknown.

The germline V gene has CDR1 MGHDK and CDR2 SYGVNS. V lost 3 bases and J 4 bases, leaving 5 bases between the germline ends. The CDR3 length is 12 residues. The clonotype originates from a woman aged 60 to 75 in good health and CMV-seronegative. This chain uses TRBV25-1 with TRBJ2-3; D not resolved. The sample consisted of PBMCs. The CDR3 loop is CASSDLSDTQYF. For the CDR3, the DNA is TGTGCCAGCAGTGACCTTTCAGATACGCAGTATTTT.